This T cell receptor (beta chain) derives from a study of shared clonotypes between healthy human individuals. Overall study: Each donor contributed plates that comprised three CD4 naive, three CD4 memory, two CD8 naive and one CD8 memory.

Only in-frame clones appear in the TCRdb table, and some are missing; sequencing was by immunoSEQ multiplex PCR. Of some 790,000 clones in the sample, just under 75% are singletons; the top ten hold more than 1.5%. On this clone: Its antigen is undetermined.

General study points: It was the non-shared clonotypes that had lower generation probabilities than clonotypes shared by all four donors.

Material: memory CD4+ T cells sorted from blood. Subset in this sample: CD45RA-negative fraction. This receptor was taken from a woman in her 30s in good health.

The CDR3 DNA reads as TGCGCCAGCAGTTGGGACAGGGGGTTCAATTACGAGCAGTACTTC. Translating gives CASSWDRGFNYEQYF. The gene calls are TRBV5-1 and TRBJ2-7; 11 bases align to TRBD1. This CDR3 spans 15 amino acids. The V gene's germline CDR1 is SGHRS and CDR2 YFSETQ. Germline trimming cut 5 bases from V and 4 bases from J; bases unmatched to any gene: 8. Filled out from reference TRBV5-1 and TRBJ2-7, the complete variable domain reads KAGVTQTPRYLIKTRGQQVTLSCSPISGHRSVSWYQQTPGQGLQFLFEYFSETQRNKGNFPGRFSGRQFSNSRSEMNVSTLELGDSALYLCASSWDRGFNYEQYFGPGTRLTVT.